This T cell receptor beta chain was found in a study of blood T cell repertoires in COVID-19. V shed 4 bases and J shed 6 bases, with 10 bases lying between them. The CDR3 covers 14 residues. Germline CDR1 reads LGHDT; CDR2 reads YNNKEL (reference sequence). Sequencing used immunoSEQ multiplex PCR; TCRdb keeps in-frame clones, though not all of them. The data show 120,000 or so clones, around 83% seen once. Sequences were obtained from peripheral blood. The V gene is TRBV3-1 (or the pseudogene TRBV3-2), the J gene TRBJ1-6; D is uncertain. The receptor comes from a man at least 80 years old with active or convalescent COVID-19. DNA for the CDR3: TGTGCCAGCAGCCCAGGTGGGAGTAATTCACCCCTCCACTTT. It specifies CASSPGGSNSPLHF.